The clone carrying this T cell receptor (beta chain) has a handful of counts. Its antigen is unidentified. This sample stems from a study of T cells after posttransplantation cyclophosphamide. Broader study findings: Later blood repertoires were often dominated by clones from the donor CD8+ memory compartment. TRB clonality was highly associated with recipient CMV seropositivity and reactivation.

The CDR3 consists of 17 residues. Germline-derived CDR1 and CDR2 are SNHLY and FYNNEI. J lost 1 base, V lost 7 bases, and 13 bases had no gene match. The method was immunoSEQ multiplex PCR; TCRdb's version includes in-frame clones alone and lacks a portion of them. The repertoire holds about 18,000 clones, with roughly 83% as singletons. The related graft donor's blood sample was taken on the day of bone marrow donation. This clonotype originated in a man in his thirties or forties in good health and a related stem cell transplant donor. The chain joins TRBV2 to TRBJ1-2; 9 positions match TRBD1. The sample comprised memory CD4+ T cells sorted from blood. CDR3 DNA: TGTGCCAGCAATGGTGGAGGGACAGGGAAGATTAACTATGGCTACACCTTC. Protein sequence: CASNGGGTGKINYGYTF. The variable domain in full, with the rest retrieved from reference TRBV2 and TRBJ1-2, is EPEVTQTPSHQVTQMGQEVILRCVPISNHLYFYWYRQILGQKVEFLVSFYNNEISEKSEIFDDQFSVERPDGSNFTLKIRSTKLEDSAMYFCASNGGGTGKINYGYTFGSGTRLTVV.